These T cell receptor beta chains were read from a single sample in a study of T-cell reconstitution after alpha-beta-depleted transplantation in children. TCRdb reprocessed the PCR reads with MiXCR, giving one entry per CDR3 protein. The data show around 250,000 distinct CDR3 sequences, roughly 9.5% seen once. The sequencing here drew on PBMCs from the stem cell graft donor, taken from the stem cell graft. All receptors derive from a human donor who donated a stem cell graft to a child with SCID. Both conserved end residues are part of each CDR3. The D gene is left open where the match is weak. A row's size may be missing; if present it is once, few, many or a size class.

CDR3aa	CDR3nt	v_gene	j_gene	d_gene	abundance
CSVVTGTVNTEAFF	TGCAGCGTTGTAACCGGGACAGTGAACACTGAAGCTTTCTTT	TRBV29-1	TRBJ1-1	TRBD1	.
CSARPRTRANTGELFF	TGCAGTGCCCGACCGAGGACAAGAGCGAACACCGGGGAGCTGTTTTTT	TRBV20-1	TRBJ2-2	.	.
CASSPRGGLDTQYF	TGTGCCAGCAGCCCCCGTGGAGGATTGGATACGCAGTATTTT	TRBV11-2	TRBJ2-3	.	many
CASSINWGSEAFF	TGTGCCAGTAGTATAAATTGGGGAAGTGAAGCTTTCTTT	TRBV19	TRBJ1-1	.	many
CASSLFARLSSYNEQFF	TGTGCCAGCAGCTTGTTTGCCAGGTTAAGCTCCTACAATGAGCAGTTCTTC	TRBV5-5	TRBJ2-1	.	.
CASFQGNTGELFF	TGCGCCAGCTTCCAGGGGAACACCGGGGAGCTGTTTTTT	TRBV5-1	TRBJ2-2	.	few
CASSPPDGVSNQPQHF	TGTGCCAGCAGTCCACCCGACGGAGTTAGCAATCAGCCCCAGCATTTT	TRBV28	TRBJ1-5	.	.
CASSTRQGANEQYF	TGTGCCAGCAGTACGAGACAGGGGGCGAACGAGCAGTACTTC	TRBV6-2/TRBV6-3	TRBJ2-7	TRBD1	.
CASNANGPDTQYF	TGCGCCAGCAACGCCAACGGACCCGATACGCAGTATTTT	TRBV5-1	TRBJ2-3	.	.
CASSTSSGGASRELFF	TGTGCCAGCAGCACTTCTAGCGGGGGGGCCAGCCGGGAGCTGTTTTTT	TRBV9	TRBJ2-2	TRBD2	.
CASSRQGGGNSPLHF	TGTGCCAGCAGTCGCCAGGGAGGTGGTAATTCACCCCTCCACTTT	TRBV27	TRBJ1-6	.	few
CASSLALETKYF	TGCGCCAGCAGCTTGGCATTAGAGACCAAGTACTTC	TRBV5-1	TRBJ2-5	.	.
CASRDSWASGYTF	TGCGCCAGCAGGGACAGCTGGGCGAGCGGCTACACCTTC	TRBV5-1	TRBJ1-2	.	many
CASSGTSGTVEETQYF	TGTGCCAGCAGCGGAACCTCCGGGACGGTAGAAGAGACCCAGTACTTC	TRBV5-6	TRBJ2-5	.	few
CASSLDSGSGVAFF	TGCGCCAGCAGCTTGGATAGTGGGAGTGGAGTGGCTTTCTTT	TRBV5-1	TRBJ1-1	.	.
CSASGTGGQNTGELFF	TGCAGCGCTTCCGGGACAGGGGGCCAAAACACCGGGGAGCTGTTTTTT	TRBV29-1	TRBJ2-2	TRBD1	.
CASSQTASTGELFF	TGTGCCAGCAGCCAGACAGCTAGCACCGGGGAGCTGTTTTTT	TRBV4-2	TRBJ2-2	.	many
CSARDSPSYEQYF	TGCAGTGCTAGAGACTCCCCCTCCTACGAGCAGTACTTC	TRBV20-1	TRBJ2-7	.	.